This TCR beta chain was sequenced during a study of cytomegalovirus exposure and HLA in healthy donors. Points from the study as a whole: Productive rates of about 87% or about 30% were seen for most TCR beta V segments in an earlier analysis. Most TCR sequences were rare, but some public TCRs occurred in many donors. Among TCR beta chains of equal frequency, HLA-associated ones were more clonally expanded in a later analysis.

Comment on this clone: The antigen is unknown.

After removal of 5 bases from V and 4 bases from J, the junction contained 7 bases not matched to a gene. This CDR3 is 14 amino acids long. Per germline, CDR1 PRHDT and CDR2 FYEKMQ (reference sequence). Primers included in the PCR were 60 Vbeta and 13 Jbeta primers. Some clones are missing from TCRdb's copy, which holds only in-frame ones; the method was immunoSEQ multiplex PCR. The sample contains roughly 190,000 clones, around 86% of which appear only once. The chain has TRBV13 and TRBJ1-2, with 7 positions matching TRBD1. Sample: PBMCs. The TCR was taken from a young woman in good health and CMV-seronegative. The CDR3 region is CASSLDRVSYGYTF. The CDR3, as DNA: TGTGCCAGCAGCCTCGACAGGGTGAGCTATGGCTACACCTTC.